This passage covers 22 T cell receptor beta chains from one sample sequenced in a study of blood T cell repertoires in COVID-19 (dated by TCRdb to between 2020 and 2021). The library was made by the immunoSEQ multiplex PCR assay. The source is immuneACCESS, and TCRdb retained only in-frame sequences with V and J called. Part of the clones is not carried over; for the studies checked, unresolved V genes explain less than half of this, and the remainder is unexplained. This sample comprises under 350,000 clones, roughly 90% of them detected only once. In total, the top ten clones hold approximately 2% of the sample. Sequencing used peripheral blood. Every receptor here comes from a man aged 50 to 59 with acute or convalescent COVID-19.

The J gene is TRBJ1-5, the V gene TRBV20-1; no clear D. The CDR3 sequence is 12 residues long. Germline CDR1 and CDR2: DFQATT and SNEGSKA (reference sequence). The V gene lost 3 bases and the J gene lost 3 bases, with 6 bases spanning the gap. CDR3 loop: CSASWHNQPQHF. CDR3 nucleotide sequence: TGCAGTGCTAGTTGGCACAATCAGCCCCAGCATTTT.

The chain employs TRBV3-1 (or the pseudogene TRBV3-2) and TRBJ1-2, with TRBD1 as a possible D gene (5 bases). V lost 0 bases and J lost 8, with 16 bases in between. CDR1 and CDR2 (germline): LGHDT, YNNKEL (reference sequence). The length of the CDR3 is 15 residues. DNA for the CDR3: TGTGCCAGCAGCCAAGACGCCAGGGCAGAGAGGGGCTACACCTTC. Protein product: CASSQDARAERGYTF.

The chain couples TRBV2 to TRBJ1-6; 9 bases line up with TRBD1. The V gene's germline CDR1 is SNHLY and CDR2 FYNNEI. The CDR3 has 17 amino acids. The V and J ends lost 4 bases and 4 bases, in that order; junction bases with no gene match: 8. The CDR3: CASSARGTGLYNSPLHF. The CDR3 coding sequence is TGTGCCAGCAGTGCTCGGGGGACAGGGCTTTATAATTCACCCCTCCACTTT.

This chain connects TRBV5-1 to TRBJ1-3; 7 nucleotides line up with TRBD1. This CDR3 is built from 17 residues. Germline V lookup: CDR1 SGHRS, CDR2 YFSETQ. With 0 bases clipped from V and 0 bases from J, the junction kept 6 bases outside the gene matches. For the CDR3, the DNA is TGCGCCAGCAGCTTGGCGCCGGCAGGGGGCTCTGGAAACACCATATATTTT. Encoded protein: CASSLAPAGGSGNTIYF.

The sample holds a few counts of this clone. J is TRBJ2-1 and V is TRBV7-8; TRBD2 aligns across 15 bases. This CDR3 spans 13 amino acids. In germline, CDR1 is SGHVS, CDR2 FQNEAQ. The CDR3 coding sequence is TGTGGGACTAGCGGGGGGGCGGCCAATGAGCAGTTCTTC. It is translated as CGTSGGAANEQFF.

V gene TRBV4-1 combines with J gene TRBJ2-7; 9 nucleotides agree with TRBD1. Germline V CDR1 and CDR2: MGHRA, YSYEKL. This CDR3 region has 15 residues. The V segment lost 2 bases and the J segment 3 bases; nucleotides outside the gene matches: 5. The CDR3: CASSQLTGGGYEQYF. The CDR3 DNA sequence: TGCGCCAGCAGCCAACTGACAGGGGGAGGCTACGAGCAGTACTTC.

CDR3 amino acids: CATGTVLNYGYTF. For the CDR3, the DNA is TGTGCCACCGGGACAGTCTTGAACTATGGCTACACCTTC. The V gene is TRBV19, the J gene TRBJ1-2, with 7 bases lining up with TRBD1. The CDR3 contains 13 residues. The V gene's germline CDR1 is LNHDA and CDR2 SQIVND (reference sequence). V was clipped by 10 bases and J by 2 bases; unmatched bases: 7.

The V gene is TRBV18, the J gene TRBJ1-2, with a tentative D call TRBD1 (6 bases). Trimming shortened V by 3 bases and J by 2 bases, and 16 bases separated the two germline ends. This CDR3 is built from 16 residues. The germline V gene encodes CDR1 KGHSH and CDR2 LQKENI. As DNA, the CDR3 is TGTGCCAGCTCACCGGGACACATCCTTCAGAACTATGGCTACACCTTC. It yields the protein CASSPGHILQNYGYTF.

This clone was observed a handful of times. The rearrangement joins TRBV5-1 to TRBJ2-1; 7 bases are a match to TRBD1. This CDR3 has 15 residues. V was pared by 4 bases and J by 4 bases, with 8 bases of the junction left unmatched. Germline V gives CDR1 SGHRS, CDR2 YFSETQ. The CDR3, as DNA: TGCGCCAGCAGCCCCACCGGGACAGTGTACAATGAGCAGTTCTTC. Translating gives CASSPTGTVYNEQFF.

The chain couples TRBV9 to TRBJ1-6, with no clear D. Germline CDR1 SGDLS, CDR2 YYNGEE. Trimming pared 1 base from V and 3 bases from J, leaving 8 bases between. CDR3 length equals 15 residues. The CDR3 region has the DNA TGTGCCAGCAGCGTAACACCAGACTATAATTCACCCCTCCACTTT. Translation gives CASSVTPDYNSPLHF. Supplemented by reference TRBV9 and TRBJ1-6, the full variable domain reads DSGVTQTPKHLITATGQRVTLRCSPRSGDLSVYWYQQSLDQGLQFLIQYYNGEERAKGNILERFSAQQFPDLHSELNLSSLELGDSALYFCASSVTPDYNSPLHFGNGTRLTVT.

This clone was counted a single time. The rearrangement links TRBV4-2 to TRBJ1-2; maybe TRBD1 (6 bases). Germline CDR1 and CDR2: LGHNA and YNFKEQ. The V end lost 3 bases, the J end lost 8 bases, and 19 bases lay between the germline ends. The CDR3 consists of 15 residues. CDR3 region: CASSQETGTIMGYTF. The CDR3 nucleotides are TGTGCCAGCAGCCAGGAGACCGGGACAATAATGGGCTACACCTTC.

The CDR3 nucleotides read TGTGCCAGCACCTTGACTAGTACAGAGACCCAGTACTTC. Amino acid sequence: CASTLTSTETQYF. This sequence joins TRBV12-3 or TRBV12-4 and TRBJ2-5, with TRBD2 as a possible D gene (6 bases). Deletions cut 7 bases from V and 4 bases from J, with 13 bases between. This CDR3 is 13 amino acids long.

This chain joins TRBV5-4 and TRBJ2-2, with TRBD2 identical over 8 bases. From germline, CDR1 is SGHNT and CDR2 YYREEE (reference sequence). J gave up 4 bases and V 4 bases, and 6 bases lay outside the gene matches. CDR3 size: 15 residues. CDR3 residues: CASSGGLVSTGELFF. The CDR3 nucleotides read TGTGCCAGCAGCGGGGGACTAGTAAGCACCGGGGAGCTGTTTTTT.

This clone was observed a single time. J is TRBJ1-4 and V is TRBV19; 8 bases agree with TRBD1. J lost 5 bases, V lost 5 bases, and 10 bases had no gene match. The CDR3 sequence is 16 residues long. The germline V gene has CDR1 LNHDA and CDR2 SQIVND (reference sequence). The CDR3 bases are TGTGCCAGTAGTCAGGACAGGGCGGGGAGGAATGAAAAACTGTTTTTT. Its protein is CASSQDRAGRNEKLFF.

This chain joins TRBV10-3 and TRBJ1-5; 9 positions agree with TRBD1. The length of the CDR3 is 21 residues. Germline CDR1 ENHRY, CDR2 SYGVKD. J was trimmed by 4 bases and V by 2 bases; bases with no gene match: 21. DNA of the CDR3: TGTGCCATCAGTGAGGAGTTTGGAAGATCCGGGACAGGGATTCGGAATCAGCCCCAGCATTTT. Amino acids: CAISEEFGRSGTGIRNQPQHF.

This sequence joins TRBV5-1 and TRBJ1-1; D might be TRBD1 (5 bases). The CDR3 is 15 amino acids. The germline V gene has CDR1 SGHRS and CDR2 YFSETQ. With 0 bases removed from V and 4 bases from J, the gap between germline ends came to 13 bases. In nucleotides, the CDR3 is TGCGCCAGCAGCTTGGGGGCAACCACAGGCACTGAAGCTTTCTTT. Encoded protein: CASSLGATTGTEAFF.

The V call is TRBV6-4, the J call TRBJ1-1, with 9 nucleotides matching TRBD1. The junction had 4 bases not matched to a gene; V was cut back by 4 bases and J by 4 bases. Germline loops: CDR1 MRHNA, CDR2 SNTAGT. The CDR3 spans 14 residues. CDR3 in amino acids: CASSVDRGSTEAFF. DNA for the CDR3: TGTGCCAGCAGTGTCGACAGGGGGAGCACTGAAGCTTTCTTT.

The gene calls are TRBV5-1 and TRBJ1-4, with D possibly TRBD1 on 5 matching bases. Germline V gives CDR1 SGHRS, CDR2 YFSETQ. The V end was cut by 4 bases, the J end by 0 bases, with 13 bases between. CDR3 length: 16 residues. The CDR3, as DNA: TGCGCCAGCAGCGTAACAGGTTCTGCAACTAATGAAAAACTGTTTTTT. Translation gives CASSVTGSATNEKLFF.

The chain links TRBV10-1 to TRBJ1-1, with 12 bases fitting TRBD1. The V gene end was trimmed by 6 bases and the J gene end by 4 bases; junction bases not matched to a gene: 12. There are 17 residues in the CDR3. Germline loops: CDR1 WNHNN, CDR2 SYGVQD (reference sequence). Written as DNA, the CDR3 is TGCGCCAGCAGCCGGGACAGGGGGCCGATCGGGGTCACTGAAGCTTTCTTT. This codes for CASSRDRGPIGVTEAFF.

The chain employs TRBV27 and TRBJ2-6, with no clear D. CDR3 length: 14 amino acids. Trimming took 3 bases from V and 2 from J, leaving 5 bases between them. Looked up from germline, CDR1 is MNHEY and CDR2 is SMNVEV (reference sequence). CDR3 nucleotides: TGTGCCAGCAGTTTTAGTACTGGGGCCAACGTCCTGACTTTC. Translation gives CASSFSTGANVLTF.

This chain links TRBV27 with TRBJ2-1; the match to TRBD2 covers 8 bases. Trimming cost V 4 bases and J 7 bases; bases outside gene matches: 6. The germline CDR1 and CDR2 sequences are MNHEY and SMNVEV (reference sequence). CDR3 size: 14 residues. In nucleotides, the CDR3 is TGTGCCAGCAGTTCGGGGGGGGAAAGGAATGAGCAGTTCTTC. Its translation: CASSSGGERNEQFF.

This clone was picked up one time. The chain combines TRBV18 with TRBJ2-3; 8 bases map to TRBD2. The CDR3 sequence is 15 residues long. The ends lost 3 bases at V and 2 bases at J; junction bases unmatched: 4. Germline V lookup: CDR1 KGHSH, CDR2 LQKENI. CDR3 DNA sequence: TGTGCCAGCTCACCCGGGGGGGTGGTCACAGATACGCAGTATTTT. Translating gives CASSPGGVVTDTQYF.